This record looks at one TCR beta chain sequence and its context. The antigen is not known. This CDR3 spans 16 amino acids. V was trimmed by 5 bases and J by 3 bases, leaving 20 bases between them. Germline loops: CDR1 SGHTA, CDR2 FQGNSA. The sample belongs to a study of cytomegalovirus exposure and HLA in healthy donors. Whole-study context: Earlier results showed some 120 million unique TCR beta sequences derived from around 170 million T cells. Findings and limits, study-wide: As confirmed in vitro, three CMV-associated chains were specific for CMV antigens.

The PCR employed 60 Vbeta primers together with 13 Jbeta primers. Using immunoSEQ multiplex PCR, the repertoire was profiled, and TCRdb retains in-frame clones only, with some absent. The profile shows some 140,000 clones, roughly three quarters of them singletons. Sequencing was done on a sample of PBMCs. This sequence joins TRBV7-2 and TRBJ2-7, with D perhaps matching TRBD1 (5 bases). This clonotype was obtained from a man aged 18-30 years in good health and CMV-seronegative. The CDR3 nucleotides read TGTGCCAGCAGCCAGAATGGGGTATTCACAGGCTACGAGCAGTACTTC. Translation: CASSQNGVFTGYEQYF.